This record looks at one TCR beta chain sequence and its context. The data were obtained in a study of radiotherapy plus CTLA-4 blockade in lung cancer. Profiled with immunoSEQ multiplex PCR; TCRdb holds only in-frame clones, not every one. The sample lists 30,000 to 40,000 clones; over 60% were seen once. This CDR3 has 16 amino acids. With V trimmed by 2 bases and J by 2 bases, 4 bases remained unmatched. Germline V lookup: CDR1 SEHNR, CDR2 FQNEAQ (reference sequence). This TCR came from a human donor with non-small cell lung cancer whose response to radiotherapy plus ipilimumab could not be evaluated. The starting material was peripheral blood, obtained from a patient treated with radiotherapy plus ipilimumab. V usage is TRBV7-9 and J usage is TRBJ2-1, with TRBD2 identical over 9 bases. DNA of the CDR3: TGTGCCAGCAGCTTATCCCTAGCGGGGACCTACAATGAGCAGTTCTTC. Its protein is CASSLSLAGTYNEQFF.